This TCR beta chain was retrieved from a study of cytomegalovirus exposure and HLA in healthy donors. Regarding the study as a whole: A few chains tied to CMV proved CMV antigen-specific in vitro. The investigators catalogued 150 to 200 TCR beta chains as cytomegalovirus-associated. Reports showed the classifier diagnosing cytomegalovirus status with high specificity and sensitivity.

This clone was seen more than once but under ten times. Its antigen is still unknown. Repertoires were generated with immunoSEQ multiplex PCR, while TCRdb's copy carries only in-frame clones and drops some. The data contain around 190,000 clones, around 86% of them singletons. The germline V gene has CDR1 SNHLY and CDR2 FYNNEI. The length of the CDR3 is 13 residues. V trimming: 10 bases; J trimming: 5 bases; junction bases outside the gene matches: 8. Separation from the approximately 720-subject first cohort characterized the roughly 120-subject validation cohort, to which the donors belonged. The chain recombines TRBV2 with TRBJ1-5, with TRBD1 identical over 7 bases. The clonotype originates from a woman aged 18-29 years in good health and CMV-seronegative. Sequenced sample: PBMCs. The CDR3 DNA follows: TGTGCCACCCAGGGACAGTCCTATCAGCCCCAGCATTTT. Its protein is CATQGQSYQPQHF.